This is a list of T cell receptor beta chains from one sample in a study of blood T cell repertoires in COVID-19. This table comes from immunoSEQ multiplex PCR, and its TCRdb copy is limited to in-frame clones, with some not included. The sample yields about 150,000 clones, around 85% seen once. The sequenced sample consisted of peripheral blood. These receptors were taken from a woman between 65 and 79 years old with acute or convalescent COVID-19. CDR3s leave out the opening cysteine and the closing phenylalanine or tryptophan.

j_gene: TRBJ2-7
v_gene: TRBV9
CDR3aa: ASSSSSGAYEQY

j_gene: TRBJ1-6
v_gene: TRBV28
CDR3aa: ASSPGGTYSPLH

j_gene: TRBJ1-6
v_gene: TRBV3-1/TRBV3-2
CDR3aa: ASSQVEGVSPLH

j_gene: TRBJ1-1
v_gene: TRBV18
CDR3aa: ASSPVNMNTEAF

j_gene: TRBJ1-5
v_gene: TRBV7-2
CDR3aa: ASSLSGGGGNQPQH

j_gene: TRBJ1-5
v_gene: TRBV2
CDR3aa: ASRGTVSNQPQH

j_gene: TRBJ1-2
v_gene: TRBV4-3
CDR3aa: ASSQGATGTGH

j_gene: TRBJ1-2
v_gene: TRBV4-1
CDR3aa: ASSQSRDRAPNYGYT

j_gene: TRBJ1-1
v_gene: TRBV9
CDR3aa: ASSVDGEGTEAF

j_gene: TRBJ2-2
v_gene: TRBV12-5
CDR3aa: ASGKGLANTGELF

j_gene: TRBJ1-2
v_gene: TRBV7-2
CDR3aa: ASSLRQVDYGYT

j_gene: TRBJ2-5
v_gene: TRBV5-6
CDR3aa: ASSLPSGWQETQY

j_gene: TRBJ2-2
v_gene: TRBV5-6
CDR3aa: ASRNRGRYTGELF

j_gene: TRBJ2-3
v_gene: TRBV28
CDR3aa: ASSTRQDPTDTQY

j_gene: TRBJ1-1
v_gene: TRBV5-1
CDR3aa: ASSLGQQSYSEAF

j_gene: TRBJ1-6
v_gene: TRBV18
CDR3aa: ASSPGQGSSPLH

j_gene: TRBJ2-1
v_gene: TRBV2
CDR3aa: ASSQGFYNEQF

j_gene: TRBJ2-3
v_gene: TRBV18
CDR3aa: ASKQGSVDTQY

j_gene: TRBJ1-1
v_gene: TRBV18
CDR3aa: ASSPGWGGSDTEAF

j_gene: TRBJ2-1
v_gene: TRBV4-3
CDR3aa: ASSHGQGGNEQF

j_gene: TRBJ2-6
v_gene: TRBV11-3
CDR3aa: ASSFSGSGANVLT

j_gene: TRBJ1-4
v_gene: TRBV28
CDR3aa: ASSFGLGIGGSTNEKLF